The TCR beta chain described here comes from a study of blood T cells in healthy people across ages (dated by TCRdb to the mid-2010s). Regarding the complete study: In model experiments, roughly one uniquely barcoded TCR beta cDNA molecule per two T cells was captured by template switching. To track age-related changes in TCR beta repertoire diversity, the study relied on deep sequencing normalized with unique cDNA molecular identifiers. The donors were split into four age groups: young (average 16 years), middle-aged (roughly 39), aged (62) and long-lived (approximately 80). To avoid experimental bias, donors of different ages were distributed randomly across sequencing lanes. Two additional independent replicas of 1 million unique cDNA reads from the same blood draw were analyzed for two donors (one aged 18 to 29 and one aged 80 or older).

Per the germline V gene, MDHEN is the CDR1 and SYDVKM is the CDR2. V sheds 2 bases and J sheds 0 bases, leaving 17 bases between their ends. Its CDR3 holds 18 amino acids, cysteine through phenylalanine. Left in the record is the CDR3 DNA by itself, 54 bases read in frame from the first base. Overall results and qualifications from the work: The CMV infection status of donors was not known, potentially confounding age-related changes in expanded clonotypes. The long-lived group showed more naive CD4+ T cells, fewer expanded clones and increased TCR diversity than the aged group, suggesting age selection. A strong correlation was found between observed TCR beta diversity and the percentage of naive T cells measured by flow cytometry. Estimates of total diversity from one million sequenced T cells were regarded as lower bounds and underestimates. As age increased, observed TCR beta diversity per million T cells dropped in a roughly linear way, and a significant reduction was already evident by age around 41. Because profiling used bulk unsorted PBMCs, naive and antigen-experienced compartments could not be compared conclusively.

Receptors were amplified or captured by 5' RACE. Data came from an Illumina HiSeq 2500. The second PCR ran for roughly 7 to 11 cycles and used a J-beta primer mix along with a sample-barcoded 5' primer. A template-switch 5' adaptor carrying 12 random nucleotides introduced a unique molecular identifier onto each TCR beta cDNA molecule. Each sample yielded at least 2.5 million CDR3-containing paired-end reads. First-strand cDNA synthesis was performed from all RNA using the Mint cDNA synthesis kit, with priming by a TRBC-specific oligonucleotide. Following uracil-DNA glycosylase treatment, a first 18-cycle PCR with universal primers M1SS and BC2_uni_R was performed on all cDNA. Concerning the study's data processing: For normalization, 1 million high-quality reads, each with a distinct molecular identifier, were randomly selected from each sample. Reads sharing molecular identifiers were discarded rather than binned into consensus sequences. MiTCR, set to a Q25 quality threshold and the strictest error-elimination algorithm, was used for CDR3 identification, clonotype clustering and error correction. A nonparametric unseen species model using Euler transformation provided a lower-bound estimate of total TCR beta diversity. Starting from the raw public reads, TCRdb applied fastp trimming at Q25, assembled clones with MiXCR and retained in-frame beta chains. All rows with the same CDR3 protein become a single entry with the most common DNA and genes. These V and J calls derive from TCRdb rather than the authors' analysis. The sample table lists roughly 2 million distinct CDR3 sequences, around half of them with a count of one. Of the sample, about 2.1% is held by the ten largest clones.

Points on this clonotype: Its antigen remains undetermined. No base-level quality is on record; no much larger clone is a single base apart.

The roughly 39 donors, aged about 6 to 95 years, were systemically healthy Caucasian individuals from Russia. Each donor gave 8 to 10 milliliters of peripheral blood, collected into EDTA-treated Vacutainer tubes. PBMCs were isolated by Ficoll-Paque density-gradient centrifugation, with at least 6 million obtained per sample. Total RNA was extracted from PBMCs with Trizol reagent, with at least 6 micrograms obtained per sample. For every donor, an aliquot of PBMCs went through flow cytometry to measure the percentages of naive CD45RAhigh/CD27high T cells. Sequenced sample: blood. This receptor was identified in a woman aged 35 to 49 in good health. The sequence links TRBV28 to TRBJ2-4; the D gene is possibly TRBD1, with 7 bases matching. The DNA is as follows: TGTGCCAGCAGTTTACGCGGGACAGCCTTTTTAGCCAAAAACATTCAGTACTTC. Its coded protein is CASSLRGTAFLAKNIQYF.